Each of the 29 T cell receptor beta chains below was sequenced from the same sample in a study of blood T cell repertoires in COVID-19. Libraries were prepared by immunoSEQ multiplex PCR; TCRdb keeps only in-frame clonotypes and omits some of them. The table has under 250,000 clones, about nine tenths seen once. The sequenced sample consisted of peripheral blood. All receptors derive from a man in his sixties who had recovered from COVID-19.

This clone has a handful of counts. The rearrangement joins TRBV6-6 to TRBJ1-5; 7 nucleotides line up with TRBD1. Per the germline V gene, CDR1 is MNHNY and CDR2 is SVGAGI (reference sequence). This CDR3 has 16 amino acids. The J segment lost 3 bases and the V segment lost 6 bases, leaving 11 bases of the junction unmatched. CDR3 residues: CASRPPGQEFNQPQHF. In DNA, the CDR3 is TGTGCCAGCAGACCTCCAGGACAGGAGTTCAATCAGCCCCAGCATTTT.

The rearrangement uses TRBV15 and TRBJ2-2, with D maybe TRBD2 (5 bases). Deletions cut 0 bases from V and 5 bases from J, with 25 bases between. CDR1 is LNHNV, CDR2 YYDKDF, per germline (reference sequence). The CDR3 is made up of 20 amino acids. CDR3 sequence: CATSRDGLAGAVGGTGELFF. The CDR3 nucleotides are TGTGCCACCAGCAGAGATGGATTGGCGGGTGCGGTAGGTGGAACCGGGGAGCTGTTTTTT.

This clone has just one count. The rearrangement uses TRBV27 and TRBJ2-7, with 7 bases lining up with TRBD2. V trimming: 2 bases; J trimming: 3 bases; junction bases outside the gene matches: 1. Germline V lookup: CDR1 MNHEY, CDR2 SMNVEV (reference sequence). This CDR3 region has 13 residues. The DNA for the CDR3 is TGTGCCAGCAGTTTAGGGACTAACTACGAGCAGTACTTC. Amino acids: CASSLGTNYEQYF.

The chain uses TRBV28 and TRBJ2-7, with D possibly matching TRBD2 (5 bases). The CDR3 sequence is 16 residues long. Germline-derived CDR1 and CDR2 are MDHEN and SYDVKM. Trimming cost V 5 bases and J 5 bases, with 22 bases left between them. The CDR3 DNA follows: TGTGCCAGCAGTCGGCCGACGCGGGTGCCAGGCAACGAGCAGTACTTC. Amino acid sequence: CASSRPTRVPGNEQYF.

The chain combines TRBV6-6 with TRBJ2-7; maybe TRBD1 (6 bases). Germline loops: CDR1 MNHNY, CDR2 SVGAGI (reference sequence). The CDR3 has 18 residues. The V gene lost 5 bases and the J gene lost 5 bases, with 28 bases spanning the gap. DNA of the CDR3: TGTGCCAGCAGTCTTTGGGGGCCCCCGCCAAATATCGTCAACGAGCAGTACTTC. Translated, it gives CASSLWGPPPNIVNEQYF.

The rearrangement uses TRBV9 and TRBJ1-2, with TRBD1 as a possible D gene (6 bases). Trimming left V 4 bases short and J 6 bases short, with 13 bases between. CDR1 SGDLS and CDR2 YYNGEE come from the germline V gene. This CDR3 is built from 13 residues. CDR3 region: CASSLGQFDGYTF. In nucleotides, the CDR3 is TGTGCCAGCAGCCTCGGACAGTTCGATGGCTACACCTTC.

This chain connects TRBV25-1 to TRBJ2-1; 8 bases are shared with TRBD2. CDR1 is MGHDK and CDR2 is SYGVNS in the germline V gene. After removal of 5 bases from V and 8 bases from J, the junction contained 11 bases not matched to a gene. This CDR3 is built from 15 residues. The CDR3 nucleotides read TGTGCCAGCAGTTTTTCAGCGGGAGCTGCCTATGAGCAGTTCTTC. Encoded protein: CASSFSAGAAYEQFF.

V gene TRBV21-1 combines with J gene TRBJ2-7; TRBD1 reflects the table's D call only, with no check against the DNA. TRBV21-1 is a documented pseudogene. This CDR3 has 14 amino acids. CDR3 loop: CASIWPGLTYEQYF. The CDR3 bases are TGTGCCAGCATATGGCCCGGCCTGACATACGAGCAGTACTTC.

This rearrangement joins TRBV6-6 to TRBJ2-7, with 7 bases lining up with TRBD1. Germline V lookup: CDR1 MNHNY, CDR2 SVGAGI (reference sequence). There are 15 residues in the CDR3. J gave up 6 bases and V 2 bases, and 10 bases lay outside the gene matches. The CDR3 sequence: CASSYPTGQSGEQYF. As DNA, the CDR3 is TGTGCCAGCAGTTACCCGACAGGGCAGAGTGGCGAGCAGTACTTC.

J is TRBJ2-4 and V is TRBV6-5; D might be TRBD2 (6 bases). Trimming removed 7 bases from V and 1 base from J, with 11 bases in between. Germline CDR1 reads MNHEY; CDR2 reads SVGAGI. The CDR3 covers 14 residues. The CDR3 region is CASKEGTAKNIQYF. CDR3 bases: TGTGCCAGCAAGGAGGGTACGGCCAAAAACATTCAGTACTTC.

The chain couples TRBV28 to TRBJ1-1; D is possibly TRBD1 (6 bases). V shed 10 bases and J shed 8 bases, with 20 bases lying between them. From germline, CDR1 is MDHEN and CDR2 SYDVKM. The CDR3 runs to 13 residues. The CDR3 loop reads CATILRGRGEAFF. CDR3 DNA: TGTGCCACAATTCTCCGGGGGAGGGGGGAAGCTTTCTTT.

This clone was detected a few times. The junction and the germline gene differ at one end; a read error may be behind it. The chain uses TRBV20-1 and TRBJ2-1; D may be TRBD2 (6 bases). The germline gives CDR1 DFQATT, CDR2 SNEGSKA (reference sequence). This CDR3 has 11 amino acids. CDR3 nucleotides: TGCAGTGCCCCCCGAACCGGGAGTCAGATCTTC. It translates to CSAPRTGSQIF.

The chain combines TRBV7-2 with TRBJ2-1, with 8 bases aligning to TRBD1. The CDR3 spans 15 residues. Germline CDR1 SGHTA, CDR2 FQGNSA. J was trimmed by 0 bases and V by 5 bases; bases with no gene match: 3. CDR3 residues: CASSRTGGSYNEQFF. CDR3 bases: TGTGCCAGCAGCAGAACAGGGGGCTCCTACAATGAGCAGTTCTTC.

The chain has TRBV6-5 and TRBJ2-3; 9 bases are a match to TRBD2. Germline V gene data show CDR1 as MNHEY and CDR2 as SVGAGI. After removal of 6 bases from V and 4 bases from J, the junction contained 8 bases not matched to a gene. The CDR3 spans 15 residues. CDR3 nucleotides: TGTGCCAGCAGGGGCCTAGGCGGGGGGGCAGATACGCAGTATTTT. Its protein product is CASRGLGGGADTQYF.

The chain uses TRBV6-5 and TRBJ2-3; 9 bases map to TRBD1. The V segment lost 6 bases and the J segment 5 bases; nucleotides outside the gene matches: 6. Germline V gene lookup returns CDR1 MNHEY and CDR2 SVGAGI. The CDR3 runs 14 residues. The CDR3 region is CASSRQGEGDTQYF. DNA for the CDR3: TGTGCCAGCAGCCGACAGGGGGAGGGAGATACGCAGTATTTT.

The chain is built from TRBV7-3 and TRBJ2-1; perhaps TRBD2 as D (6 bases). The CDR3 totals 15 residues. V lost 5 bases, J lost 1 base, and 12 bases lay in between. Germline CDR1 reads SGHTA; CDR2 reads FQGTGA. The CDR3 bases are TGTGCCAGCAGCCCCCCGGGGACTTCCTACAATGAGCAGTTCTTC. As protein: CASSPPGTSYNEQFF.

This chain uses TRBV6-6 with TRBJ1-1; the D gene is possibly TRBD1 (5 bases). The CDR3 has 13 residues. With 6 bases removed from V and 6 bases from J, the gap between germline ends came to 14 bases. Germline V gene lookup returns CDR1 MNHNY and CDR2 SVGAGI (reference sequence). CDR3 sequence: CASRIGGRAEAFF. CDR3 bases: TGTGCCAGCAGGATCGGGGGAAGGGCTGAAGCTTTCTTT.

The chain uses TRBV5-1 and TRBJ2-1, with 7 bases that match TRBD2. The CDR3 covers 16 residues. V lost 2 bases to trimming and J lost 6 bases; unmatched junction nucleotides: 11. Germline lookup yields CDR1 SGHRS and CDR2 YFSETQ. The CDR3 is CASSFPRLAVTNEQFF. The CDR3 DNA reads TGCGCCAGCAGCTTCCCTCGGCTAGCGGTTACCAATGAGCAGTTCTTC.

The rearrangement joins TRBV6-2 or TRBV6-3 to TRBJ2-7, with TRBD2 matching 7 bases. The germline CDR1 and CDR2 sequences are MNHEY and SVGEGT. This CDR3 has 14 amino acids. V was clipped by 4 bases and J by 3 bases; unmatched bases: 6. This CDR3 is CASSSAGPIYEQYF. The CDR3 nucleotides are TGTGCCAGCAGTTCAGCGGGACCGATCTACGAGCAGTACTTC.

The CDR3 spells CASVPSSYNEQFF. Written as DNA, the CDR3 is TGTGCCAGCGTACCTAGCTCCTACAATGAGCAGTTCTTC. V gene TRBV28 combines with J gene TRBJ2-1; D is unclear. The V gene's germline CDR1 is MDHEN and CDR2 SYDVKM. Between the trimmed V and J ends, which lost 8 bases and 0 bases, there was a span of 8 bases. The CDR3 covers 13 residues.

The CDR3 sequence is CASSARLEGETQYF. The DNA for the CDR3 is TGTGCCAGCAGCGCCCGACTAGAAGGAGAGACCCAGTACTTC. This rearrangement joins TRBV7-2 to TRBJ2-5, with a tentative D call TRBD2 (6 bases). This CDR3 has 14 amino acids. Trimming cost V 5 bases and J 4 bases, with 14 bases left between them. Germline-derived CDR1 and CDR2 are SGHTA and FQGNSA.

As for this clone: Other DNA sequences in the same sample also yield this CDR3. The chain uses TRBV28 and TRBJ2-7; TRBD2 agrees at 10 bases. Germline V gene sequence: CDR1 MDHEN, CDR2 SYDVKM. The CDR3 totals 13 residues. Unmatched junction bases numbered 7, after V lost 9 bases and J lost 5 bases. CDR3 sequence reads: CASQAGGPNEQYF. CDR3 DNA sequence: TGTGCCAGTCAAGCGGGAGGGCCGAACGAGCAGTACTTC.

V and J are TRBV6-6 and TRBJ2-7; a weak D match, TRBD2 (6 bases). Germline values: CDR1 MNHNY, CDR2 SVGAGI (reference sequence). With 6 bases removed from V and 4 bases from J, the gap between germline ends came to 16 bases. The CDR3 is 14 amino acids. In DNA form, the CDR3 reads TGTGCCAGCAGGGATTCAGCGGGCCTATACGAGCAGTACTTC. Translation gives CASRDSAGLYEQYF.

This chain connects TRBV6-5 to TRBJ2-7, with 9 bases matching TRBD2. V was pared by 5 bases and J by 3 bases, with 5 bases of the junction left unmatched. The CDR3 contains 14 residues. Germline V gives CDR1 MNHEY, CDR2 SVGAGI. The CDR3 reads CASSPTSGRYEQYF. In DNA, the CDR3 is TGTGCCAGCAGTCCGACTAGCGGTCGCTACGAGCAGTACTTC.

The chain is built from TRBV9 and TRBJ1-5, with 7 nucleotides matching TRBD1. The germline CDR1 and CDR2 sequences are SGDLS and YYNGEE. J was trimmed by 7 bases and V by 3 bases; bases with no gene match: 4. CDR3 length: 13 amino acids. The CDR3 DNA is TGTGCCAGCAGCGCAGGGGGTGGACAGCCCCAGCATTTT. It encodes CASSAGGGQPQHF.

V and J are TRBV19 and TRBJ1-1, with TRBD1 matching over 8 bases. The CDR3 has 15 residues. CDR1 and CDR2 (germline): LNHDA, SQIVND (reference sequence). V dropped 5 bases and J dropped 3; count of bases not matched to a gene: 8. CDR3 residues: CASSPINRGDTEAFF. As DNA, the CDR3 is TGTGCCAGTAGTCCTATCAACAGGGGGGACACTGAAGCTTTCTTT.

The rearrangement joins TRBV19 to TRBJ1-1; TRBD1 is a possible D gene (5 bases). Germline V gene lookup returns CDR1 LNHDA and CDR2 SQIVND (reference sequence). The ends were cut back, 3 bases at V and 8 bases at J, with 10 bases in the middle. This CDR3 has 12 amino acids. The CDR3 loop reads CASSMWGTEAFF. DNA of the CDR3: TGTGCCAGTAGTATGTGGGGCACCGAAGCTTTCTTT.

The V and J genes are TRBV7-2 and TRBJ2-7, with 10 bases aligning to TRBD1. The V gene end was trimmed by 1 base and the J gene end by 0 bases; junction bases not matched to a gene: 3. The germline V gene encodes CDR1 SGHTA and CDR2 FQGNSA. The CDR3 totals 16 residues. The DNA for the CDR3 is TGTGCCAGCAGCTTAGTGGGGACAGGGGCCTCCTACGAGCAGTACTTC. It specifies CASSLVGTGASYEQYF. Filled out from reference TRBV7-2 and TRBJ2-7, the complete variable domain reads GAGVSQSPSNKVTEKGKDVELRCDPISGHTALYWYRQSLGQGLEFLIYFQGNSAPDKSGLPSDRFSAERTGGSVSTLTIQRTQQEDSAVYLCASSLVGTGASYEQYFGPGTRLTVT.

The chain recombines TRBV7-2 with TRBJ2-7, with 7 bases that match TRBD2. Unmatched junction bases numbered 6, after V lost 1 base and J lost 3 bases. The CDR3 is 15 amino acids. Looked up from germline, CDR1 is SGHTA and CDR2 is FQGNSA. CDR3 in amino acids: CASSLVPSGNYEQYF. CDR3 coding DNA: TGTGCCAGCAGCTTAGTACCTAGCGGAAACTACGAGCAGTACTTC.